What follows are 9 T cell receptor beta chains derived from one specimen sequenced in a study of Ad26.COV2.S vaccination and SARS-CoV-2 variants. The data were produced by immunoSEQ multiplex PCR, yet TCRdb's version contains in-frame clones alone and is incomplete. Here the sample spans fewer than 500,000 clones, around 90% being singletons. As to treatment: about 20 received Ad26.COV2.S at low or high dose, single or two shots; several received placebo; per-sample allocation not given. The samples were gathered on day 63 after the first injection of vaccine or placebo. Material: peripheral blood, obtained in a trial of Ad26.COV2.S vaccine versus placebo. The receptors come from a person between 18 and 65 years old who received the Ad26.COV2.S COVID-19 vaccine or a placebo.

This chain joins TRBV5-8 and TRBJ1-5, with D possibly TRBD1 on 5 matching bases. The V end was cut by 0 bases, the J end by 0 bases, with 7 bases between. The CDR3 consists of 15 residues. Germline loops: CDR1 SGHTS, CDR2 YDEGEE. This CDR3 is CASSLGRGSNQPQHF. The CDR3 nucleotides are TGTGCCAGCAGCTTGGGGAGGGGTAGCAATCAGCCCCAGCATTTT.

The chain combines TRBV18 with TRBJ2-7; D is possibly TRBD1 (6 bases). The V gene's germline CDR1 is KGHSH and CDR2 LQKENI. The germline V and J ends were trimmed by 1 base and 5 bases, with 15 bases remaining between them. This CDR3 region has 15 residues. The CDR3 bases are TGTGCCAGCTCACCACAAGTGTTACAGGGAAACGAGCAGTACTTC. This gives the protein CASSPQVLQGNEQYF.

The genes are TRBV6-5 and TRBJ1-2; the match to TRBD1 covers 9 bases. The CDR3 is made up of 14 amino acids. V was clipped by 6 bases and J by 7 bases; unmatched bases: 9. CDR1 MNHEY and CDR2 SVGAGI come from the germline V gene. The CDR3 sequence: CASREGQGVGGYTF. DNA of the CDR3: TGTGCCAGCAGGGAGGGACAGGGAGTAGGTGGCTACACCTTC.

The J gene is TRBJ2-1, the V gene TRBV7-7; 13 nucleotides line up with TRBD2. This CDR3 has 15 amino acids. Unmatched junction bases numbered 6, after V lost 6 bases and J lost 7 bases. In germline, CDR1 is SSHAT, CDR2 FNYEAQ (reference sequence). The CDR3, as DNA: TGTGCCAGCAGTACCGGGACTAGCGGGATGAATGAGCAGTTCTTC. It encodes CASSTGTSGMNEQFF.

The chain combines TRBV9 with TRBJ1-4, with a tentative D call TRBD1 (6 bases). This CDR3 comprises 17 residues. Germline CDR1 is SGDLS and CDR2 is YYNGEE. V was trimmed by 3 bases and J by 3 bases, leaving 18 bases between them. The DNA of the CDR3 is TGTGCCAGCAGCGGACGGGACACCAGCAGGGCTAATGAAAAACTGTTTTTT. Translation gives CASSGRDTSRANEKLFF.

The V gene is TRBV2, the J gene TRBJ2-7; perhaps TRBD1 as D (6 bases). Trimming stripped 2 bases from V and 0 bases from J, with 14 bases between. Germline V gene data show CDR1 as SNHLY and CDR2 as FYNNEI. This CDR3 comprises 16 residues. The CDR3 protein is CASSENRVIVSYEQYF. The CDR3 DNA follows: TGTGCCAGCAGTGAAAACAGGGTGATTGTCTCCTACGAGCAGTACTTC.

The gene calls are TRBV11-2 and TRBJ2-7; D is unclear. V was clipped by 0 bases and J by 7 bases, with 13 bases between them. Germline V gene data show CDR1 as SGHAT and CDR2 as FQNNGV. The length of the CDR3 is 14 residues. The CDR3 loop is CASSLDRVAGEQYF. CDR3 nucleotides: TGTGCCAGCAGCTTAGATAGGGTAGCTGGGGAGCAGTACTTC.

Note on this clone: This specimen includes other DNA sequences encoding the same CDR3. The rearrangement uses TRBV30 and TRBJ1-5, with 9 bases that match TRBD1. The CDR3 length is 13 residues. V was pared by 3 bases and J by 4 bases, with 1 base of the junction left unmatched. Germline V lookup: CDR1 GTSNPN, CDR2 SVGIG (reference sequence). CDR3 bases: TGTGCCTGGAGCGGACAGGGGAATCAGCCCCAGCATTTT. Translating gives CAWSGQGNQPQHF.

V usage is TRBV7-3 and J usage is TRBJ2-1; perhaps TRBD2 as D (5 bases). Trimming took 5 bases from V and 0 from J, leaving 14 bases between them. Germline V gene data show CDR1 as SGHTA and CDR2 as FQGTGA. There are 16 residues in the CDR3. CDR3 DNA: TGTGCCAGCAGCCCACAAGCGGTAAGCTCCTACAATGAGCAGTTCTTC. Translation: CASSPQAVSSYNEQFF.